The 10 T cell receptor beta chains presented below share a single source sample, sequenced in a study of post-analysis software for immune sequencing data. General study points: With TRBV5-6, TRBV5-1 and TRBV20-1 included, five TRBV segments were more frequent in patients than in controls.

Tagging with unique molecular identifiers was a feature of the TCR beta cDNA libraries. TCRdb analysed the PCR reads with MiXCR anew, one entry per CDR3 protein. The repertoire holds some 690,000 distinct CDR3 sequences, 25% to 30% seen once, with around 0.56% in the top ten. Their antigen targets remain unknown. Material: blood. These receptors all come from a girl aged 10-17 years with multiple sclerosis.

This chain connects TRBV2 to TRBJ2-5; D might be TRBD1 (5 bases). This CDR3 has 13 amino acids. CDR1 is SNHLY, CDR2 FYNNEI, per germline. V was cut by 6 bases and J by 2 bases, with 10 bases left in between. CDR3 bases: TGTGCCAGCAGGGATGACAGACAAGAGACCCAGTACTTC. Translated: CASRDDRQETQYF.

J is TRBJ1-5 and V is TRBV13; 7 nucleotides match TRBD1. Germline CDR1 and CDR2: PRHDT and FYEKMQ (reference sequence). The V segment lost 5 bases and the J segment 9 bases; nucleotides outside the gene matches: 25. The length of the CDR3 is 19 residues. For the CDR3, the DNA is TGTGCCAGCAGCCATCCCCGCTTCTGGCGGGACAGCCAGCGTTGGCCCCAGCATTTT. It is translated as CASSHPRFWRDSQRWPQHF.

The V gene is TRBV10-3, the J gene TRBJ1-1; tentative D call: TRBD1 (5 bases). V shed 7 bases and J shed 3 bases, with 12 bases lying between them. The CDR3 consists of 13 residues. Germline CDR1 reads ENHRY; CDR2 reads SYGVKD. CDR3 nucleotides: TGTGCCATCAAGAGGCAGGGCGACACTGAAGCTTTCTTT. Translated, it gives CAIKRQGDTEAFF.

The V and J genes are TRBV18 and TRBJ2-5, with 12 nucleotides matching TRBD1. Per germline, CDR1 KGHSH and CDR2 LQKENI. This CDR3 comprises 15 residues. The V segment lost 4 bases and the J segment 11 bases; nucleotides outside the gene matches: 11. Here the CDR3 DNA reads TGTGCCAGCTCACAATCCGGGACAGGGGGCAGTGAGCAGTACTTC. This encodes CASSQSGTGGSEQYF.

This sequence joins TRBV29-1 and TRBJ1-2, with D unclear. The germline V gene encodes CDR1 SQVTM and CDR2 ANQGSEA. CDR3 length equals 13 residues. Trimming left V 1 base short and J 4 bases short, with 10 bases between. CDR3 sequence: CSVEVRRTYGYTF. The CDR3 coding sequence is TGCAGCGTTGAAGTTCGCAGGACCTATGGCTACACCTTC.

The chain employs TRBV20-1 and TRBJ1-2; D might be TRBD1 (5 bases). Trimming stripped 1 base from V and 6 bases from J, with 18 bases between. Germline values: CDR1 DFQATT, CDR2 SNEGSKA (reference sequence). The length of the CDR3 is 15 residues. The CDR3 DNA reads as TGCAGTGCTAGAGGGGCCGGGGCCCCAATGGATGGCTACACCTTC. Translation gives CSARGAGAPMDGYTF.

Ten or more counts support this clonotype. V usage is TRBV20-1 and J usage is TRBJ1-2; D possibly corresponds to TRBD1 (6 bases). V lost 8 bases, J lost 6 bases, and 19 bases lay in between. This CDR3 comprises 13 residues. Germline V gives CDR1 DFQATT, CDR2 SNEGSKA (reference sequence). The CDR3 DNA reads as TGCAGTCCTAAGACGGGGGGCTGGGATGGCTACACCTTC. It codes for CSPKTGGWDGYTF.

The V and J genes are TRBV12-3 or TRBV12-4 and TRBJ2-3; no clear D. V was clipped by 4 bases and J by 0 bases, with 14 bases between them. This CDR3 spans 16 amino acids. The CDR3 DNA sequence: TGTGCCAGCAGTTCGTATCCGAGAGTGAGCACAGATACGCAGTATTTT. This encodes CASSSYPRVSTDTQYF.

The chain recombines TRBV2 with TRBJ2-1, with 7 bases lining up with TRBD2. The germline CDR1 and CDR2 sequences are SNHLY and FYNNEI. Trimming took 4 bases from V and 3 from J; bases not matched to a gene: 6. The CDR3 covers 15 residues. CDR3 region: CASSAGTTVYNEQFF. CDR3 nucleotides: TGTGCCAGCAGTGCCGGGACTACAGTCTACAATGAGCAGTTCTTC.

This rearrangement joins TRBV6-2 or TRBV6-3 to TRBJ1-2; tentatively, D is TRBD1 (5 bases). The length of the CDR3 is 15 residues. Germline CDR1 is MNHEY and CDR2 is SVGEGT. The ends were cut back, 6 bases at V and 5 bases at J, with 19 bases in the middle. The CDR3 DNA follows: TGTGCCAGCAGCGACTCTAGGGGACCGGGATATGGCTACACCTTC. Translated, it gives CASSDSRGPGYGYTF.